Sequencing of this T cell receptor (beta chain) was carried out in a study of graft-versus-host responses after intestinal transplantation. Across the study: Every recipient underwent anti-thymocyte globulin induction, then tacrolimus and steroids for approximately 3 years.

Germline V gene sequence: CDR1 LNHDA, CDR2 SQIVND (reference sequence). This CDR3 has 14 amino acids. Trimming took off 5 bases at V and 2 bases at J, with 10 bases between the two ends. This clone is a singleton in its sample. Its antigen is currently unknown. Findings and limits, study-wide: Marrow from the recipient contained GvH clones, some of which had appeared first in ileum or blood.

Assay used: immunoSEQ multiplex PCR; TCRdb lists only in-frame clones, some missing. The data contain roughly 80,000 clones, around 87% of them seen just once; the ten biggest clones take up less than 9.5%. The input for sequencing was unstimulated CD8+ T cells sorted from spleen or lymph node cells, taken before transplant. The source of this sequence is a human donor who was the organ donor for an intestinal transplant. The chain carries TRBV19 and TRBJ2-1; tentatively, D is TRBD1 (5 bases). The CDR3 DNA is TGTGCCAGTAGTTATCAGGGCGCCTACAATGAGCAGTTCTTC. It is translated as CASSYQGAYNEQFF.